By frequency in the sample, the clone carrying this TCR beta chain is large. Multiplex touch-down PCR with TRB-A/B primers amplified rearranged V-D-J TRB sequences. From the multiplex PCR reads, TCRdb called clonotypes with MiXCR, one entry per CDR3 protein. The sample yields 600 or so distinct CDR3 sequences, about 26% seen once. Amplification of TCR beta used genomic DNA extracted from peripheral blood. The data belong to a study of T cell repertoires in aging, cancer and after chemotherapy. The CDR3 spans 14 residues. V was pared by 0 bases and J by 0 bases, with 4 bases between. The V gene's germline CDR1 is SGHDT and CDR2 YYEEEE.

The chain is built from TRBV5-6 and TRBJ2-1; no reliable D call. This clonotype was sampled from a human donor with a solid tumor. Sequenced material: blood. The CDR3 nucleotides read TGTGCCAGCAGCTTGGGCAGCTCCTACAATGAGCAGTTCTTC. Translation gives CASSLGSSYNEQFF.